There are a few counts of the clone carrying this TCR beta chain. The antigen is not known. The read ends 3 residues early relative to the CDR3; the germline J gene fills the gap. These data are taken from a study of T cell clonality in common variable immunodeficiency. Study outcomes and limitations: CVID subjects had higher TCRbeta clonality than healthy controls, most marked in about a third. Fewer deletions and N-nucleotide insertions were reportedly seen in common variable immunodeficiency TCR beta sequences.

Method: immunoSEQ multiplex PCR; TCRdb's copy keeps in-frame clones and lacks some. The record shows about 39,000 clones for this sample, with no singletons present. The V and J ends lost 6 bases and 6 bases respectively, with 11 bases between them. CDR1 and CDR2 from the germline V gene are SNHLY and FYNNEI. The CDR3 contains 12 residues. V gene TRBV2 combines with J gene TRBJ1-1, with D hard to call. The clonotype was recovered from a person aged 18 to 70 in good health. Sequenced material: peripheral blood mononuclear cells. Incomplete CDR3 DNA: TGTGCCAGCAGCCTTGACAACTCTGAA. Protein: CASSLDNSE. The whole CDR3 reads CASSLDNSEAFF.